Each of the 5 T cell receptor beta chains below was sequenced from the same sample in a study of blood T cell repertoires in COVID-19. Data came from immunoSEQ multiplex PCR; TCRdb stores just in-frame clones and leaves some out. The repertoire holds some 140,000 clones, 65% to 85% seen once, with approximately 18% in the top ten. Input material: peripheral blood. The receptors come from an elderly woman with acute or convalescent COVID-19.

The rearrangement uses TRBV10-3 and TRBJ2-7, with 8 bases fitting TRBD2. The CDR3 is 14 amino acids. The junction had 4 bases not matched to a gene; V was cut back by 6 bases and J by 0 bases. Germline assignment: CDR1 ENHRY and CDR2 SYGVKD. CDR3 loop: CAIREAGASYEQYF. The DNA of the CDR3 is TGTGCCATCAGGGAAGCGGGGGCCTCCTACGAGCAGTACTTC.

The chain carries TRBV5-4 and TRBJ1-2; D not resolved. The CDR3 loop spans 15 amino acids. Germline loops: CDR1 SGHNT, CDR2 YYREEE (reference sequence). V lost 4 bases and J 1 base, leaving 14 bases between the germline ends. The CDR3 protein is CASSRFGLDNYGYTF. The CDR3 DNA reads as TGTGCCAGCAGCCGGTTTGGGCTGGATAACTATGGCTACACCTTC. Using reference TRBV5-4 and TRBJ1-2 for the parts outside the CDR3, the full variable domain is ETGVTQSPTHLIKTRGQQVTLRCSSQSGHNTVSWYQQALGQGPQFIFQYYREEENGRGNFPPRFSGLQFPNYSSELNVNALELDDSALYLCASSRFGLDNYGYTFGSGTRLTVV.

V gene TRBV11-2 combines with J gene TRBJ2-3; maybe TRBD2 (6 bases). The CDR3 covers 17 residues. V lost 3 bases and J lost 0, with 16 bases in between. The germline V gene has CDR1 SGHAT and CDR2 FQNNGV. DNA of the CDR3: TGTGCCAGCAGCTTTGGACCCGCGGGATTGAGCACAGATACGCAGTATTTT. Translation: CASSFGPAGLSTDTQYF.

The CDR3 loop is CASSPQGAGNQPQHF. CDR3 nucleotides: TGTGCCAGCAGTCCACAGGGGGCAGGCAATCAGCCCCAGCATTTT. V usage is TRBV27 and J usage is TRBJ1-5, with 9 bases fitting TRBD1. V shed 5 bases, J shed 2 bases, and the junction held 4 bases outside the gene matches. CDR1 and CDR2 (germline): MNHEY, SMNVEV (reference sequence). This CDR3 spans 15 amino acids.

This chain uses TRBV14 with TRBJ1-1; 7 bases agree with TRBD1. J was trimmed by 4 bases and V by 4 bases; bases with no gene match: 9. This CDR3 region has 15 residues. Germline assignment: CDR1 SGHDN and CDR2 FVKESK. CDR3 amino acids: CASSPEKGAVTEAFF. CDR3 DNA: TGTGCCAGCAGCCCCGAGAAGGGGGCGGTCACTGAAGCTTTCTTT.